The 19 T cell receptor beta chains in this list originate from one sample, sequenced in a study of blood T cell repertoires in COVID-19. Generated by immunoSEQ multiplex PCR, the TCRdb table keeps only in-frame clones and is missing some. This table has 150,000 to 200,000 clones, 70% to 90% appearing once. Sequencing was carried out using peripheral blood. The receptor set was obtained from a man in his sixties with active or convalescent COVID-19.

The genes are TRBV9 and TRBJ1-1; no definite D call. V was cut by 5 bases and J by 9 bases, with 17 bases left in between. This CDR3 is 13 amino acids long. Per the germline V gene, CDR1 is SGDLS and CDR2 is YYNGEE. The CDR3 spells CASSRAPEGQAFF. CDR3 nucleotides: TGTGCCAGCAGTCGAGCCCCCGAGGGTCAAGCTTTCTTT.

This chain joins TRBV18 and TRBJ1-2, with 9 bases lining up with TRBD1. Trimming removed 3 bases from V and 3 bases from J; junction bases left unmatched: 8. The germline gives CDR1 KGHSH, CDR2 LQKENI. The CDR3 covers 16 residues. The CDR3 reads CASSPGQGGWDYGYTF. CDR3 nucleotides: TGTGCCAGCTCACCGGGACAGGGTGGCTGGGACTATGGCTACACCTTC.

The chain links TRBV5-1 to TRBJ2-5; TRBD1 matches 10 bases. Germline V lookup: CDR1 SGHRS, CDR2 YFSETQ. This CDR3 is built from 13 residues. V lost 4 bases, J lost 12 bases, and 9 bases stayed unmatched. The CDR3 is CASSHGQGGHEYF. The CDR3 DNA follows: TGCGCCAGCAGCCACGGACAGGGGGGTCATGAGTACTTC.

The rearrangement joins TRBV5-1 to TRBJ2-3, with TRBD2 identical over 8 bases. This CDR3 spans 15 amino acids. V lost 4 bases to trimming and J lost 2 bases; unmatched junction nucleotides: 6. Germline assignment: CDR1 SGHRS and CDR2 YFSETQ. CDR3 DNA sequence: TGCGCCAGCAGCCCCGGGGGGGGTTCCACAGATACGCAGTATTTT. Residues: CASSPGGGSTDTQYF.

CDR3 DNA: TGTGCCAGCAGCTTAAGCAGGGTTCTCCAAGAGACCCAGTACTTC. Amino acids: CASSLSRVLQETQYF. The chain uses TRBV7-6 and TRBJ2-5; TRBD1 might be the D (5 bases). Trimming shortened V by 2 bases and J by 1 base, and 11 bases separated the two germline ends. This CDR3 contains 15 residues. The V gene's germline CDR1 is SGHVS and CDR2 FNYEAQ.

The chain joins TRBV6-5 to TRBJ1-6, with TRBD1 matching 7 bases. The V segment lost 2 bases and the J segment 8 bases; nucleotides outside the gene matches: 6. The V gene's germline CDR1 is MNHEY and CDR2 SVGAGI. This CDR3 comprises 15 residues. CDR3 DNA: TGTGCCAGCAGTTACGTTTCAGGGGGAGATTCACCCCTCCACTTT. Translation gives CASSYVSGGDSPLHF.

The chain has TRBV5-1 and TRBJ1-4; no firm D call. This CDR3 contains 14 residues. The ends were cut back, 3 bases at V and 8 bases at J, with 14 bases in the middle. The germline gives CDR1 SGHRS, CDR2 YFSETQ. CDR3 nucleotide sequence: TGCGCCAGCAGCTCTACCTTCAACAGCGAAAAACTGTTTTTT. Amino acid sequence: CASSSTFNSEKLFF.

In DNA, the CDR3 is TGTGCCAGCAGTCCCCAACAGGGGTCACCCCTCCACTTT. It translates to CASSPQQGSPLHF. This sequence joins TRBV6-2 or TRBV6-3 and TRBJ1-6; the match to TRBD1 covers 7 bases. The CDR3 length is 13 residues. Germline CDR1 MNHEY, CDR2 SVGEGT. V lost 5 bases to trimming and J lost 10 bases; unmatched junction nucleotides: 5.

This chain uses TRBV7-2 with TRBJ2-2; tentative D call: TRBD1 (6 bases). The germline CDR1 and CDR2 sequences are SGHTA and FQGNSA. The CDR3 length is 17 residues. V lost 1 base and J lost 6, with 18 bases in between. CDR3 residues: CASSLDRSGTSAGELFF. The DNA for the CDR3 is TGTGCCAGCAGCTTAGATCGCTCCGGGACAAGTGCCGGGGAGCTGTTTTTT.

J is TRBJ2-7 and V is TRBV18; D possibly corresponds to TRBD2 (5 bases). The V gene lost 3 bases and the J gene lost 3 bases, with 15 bases spanning the gap. Germline CDR1 reads KGHSH; CDR2 reads LQKENI. The CDR3 has 15 residues. The CDR3 nucleotides read TGTGCCAGCTCACCTGCCGGAGGCCCGGTCTACGAGCAGTACTTC. Translated, it gives CASSPAGGPVYEQYF.

This clone was observed a single time. V and J are TRBV21-1 and TRBJ1-6; TRBD1, the table's D call, lacks a check against the DNA. TRBV21-1 is labeled a pseudogene. The CDR3 has 16 amino acids. The CDR3 loop is CASSKNQQGSVKPLHF. The CDR3 DNA sequence: TGTGCCAGCAGCAAAAATCAGCAGGGGTCCGTTAAACCCCTCCACTTT.

The CDR3 bases are TGTGCCAGTAGTATTATGATCCTAAGTGGCTATGGCTACACCTTC. The encoded protein is CASSIMILSGYGYTF. The chain has TRBV19 and TRBJ1-2; D unresolved. The CDR3 consists of 15 residues. Germline-derived CDR1 and CDR2 are LNHDA and SQIVND (reference sequence). The V end lost 3 bases, the J end lost 4 bases, and 15 bases lay between the germline ends.

CDR3 bases: TGCGCCAGCAGCTTGGAGGGGGGGGACTATAATTCACCCCTCCACTTT. This codes for CASSLEGGDYNSPLHF. This chain connects TRBV5-1 to TRBJ1-6, with D perhaps matching TRBD1 (6 bases). The CDR3 loop spans 16 amino acids. V was trimmed by 0 bases and J by 3 bases, leaving 10 bases between them. The germline CDR1 and CDR2 sequences are SGHRS and YFSETQ.

The chain uses TRBV21-1 and TRBJ2-1; the DNA was not used to check the table's D call, TRBD2. TRBV21-1 is noted as a pseudogene. This CDR3 has 16 residues. The CDR3 sequence is CASSKEGGDPLGGQFF. CDR3 coding DNA: TGTGCCAGCAGCAAGGAAGGCGGGGACCCCCTGGGGGGGCAGTTCTTC.

The genes are TRBV3-1 (or the pseudogene TRBV3-2) and TRBJ2-5; TRBD2 matches 16 bases. CDR3 length: 16 residues. V was clipped by 3 bases and J by 4 bases; unmatched bases: 2. Germline CDR1 and CDR2: LGHDT and YNNKEL (reference sequence). CDR3 bases: TGTGCCAGCAGCCAGGGACTAGCGGGGGGGGCAGAGACCCAGTACTTC. It codes for CASSQGLAGGAETQYF.

CDR3 DNA sequence: TGTGCCAGTACCCCGAGGACCAGGGGTTTGAACACTGAAGCTTTCTTT. It codes for CASTPRTRGLNTEAFF. J is TRBJ1-1 and V is TRBV19; perhaps TRBD1 as D (6 bases). The germline V gene has CDR1 LNHDA and CDR2 SQIVND (reference sequence). There are 16 residues in the CDR3. V lost 7 bases and J lost 0, with 18 bases in between.

V gene TRBV3-1 (or the pseudogene TRBV3-2) combines with J gene TRBJ1-1; 12 bases fit TRBD1. Germline lookup yields CDR1 LGHDT and CDR2 YNNKEL (reference sequence). The junction had 10 bases not matched to a gene; V was cut back by 4 bases and J by 1 base. The CDR3 spans 18 residues. In DNA form, the CDR3 reads TGTGCCAGCAGCCCAAGCCCGGGACAGGGGGCGTGGAACACTGAAGCTTTCTTT. Its translation is CASSPSPGQGAWNTEAFF.

The chain carries TRBV2 and TRBJ1-3; D ambiguous. The CDR3 spans 16 residues. The germline V gene has CDR1 SNHLY and CDR2 FYNNEI. Trimming removed 1 base from V and 1 base from J, with 11 bases in between. CDR3 in DNA: TGTGCCAGCAGTGAAGAAATCCCAGGTTCTGGAAACACCATATATTTT. It yields the protein CASSEEIPGSGNTIYF.

The J gene is TRBJ1-5, the V gene TRBV12-3 or TRBV12-4; D ambiguous. CDR3 length equals 12 residues. The germline V and J ends were trimmed by 5 bases and 3 bases, with 5 bases remaining between them. This chain's CDR3 is CASSRPNQPQHF. In DNA, the CDR3 is TGTGCCAGCAGTCGTCCCAATCAGCCCCAGCATTTT.